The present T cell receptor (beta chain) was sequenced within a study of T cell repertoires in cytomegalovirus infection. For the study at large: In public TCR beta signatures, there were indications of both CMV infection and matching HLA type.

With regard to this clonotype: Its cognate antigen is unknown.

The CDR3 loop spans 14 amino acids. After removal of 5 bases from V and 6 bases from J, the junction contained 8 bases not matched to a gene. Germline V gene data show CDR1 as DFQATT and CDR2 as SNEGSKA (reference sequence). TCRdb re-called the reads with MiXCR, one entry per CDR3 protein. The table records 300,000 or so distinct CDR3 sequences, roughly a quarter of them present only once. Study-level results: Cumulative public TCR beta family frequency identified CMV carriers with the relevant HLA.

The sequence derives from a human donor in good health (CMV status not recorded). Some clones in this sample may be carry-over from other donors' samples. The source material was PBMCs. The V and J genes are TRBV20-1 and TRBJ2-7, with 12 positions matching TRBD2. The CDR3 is CSALTSGRASEQYF. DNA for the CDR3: TGCAGTGCTTTGACTAGCGGGAGAGCATCCGAGCAGTACTTC.